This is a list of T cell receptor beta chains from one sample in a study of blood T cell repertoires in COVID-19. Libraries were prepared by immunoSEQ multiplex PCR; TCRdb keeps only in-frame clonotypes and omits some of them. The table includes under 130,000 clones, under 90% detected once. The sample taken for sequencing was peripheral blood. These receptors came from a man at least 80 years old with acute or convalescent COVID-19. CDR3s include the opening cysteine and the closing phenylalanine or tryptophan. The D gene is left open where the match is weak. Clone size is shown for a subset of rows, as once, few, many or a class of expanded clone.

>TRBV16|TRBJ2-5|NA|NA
CASSEGTYQETQYF
TGTGCCAGCAGTGAGGGGACTTACCAAGAGACCCAGTACTTC
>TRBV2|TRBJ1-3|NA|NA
CASRRLQGNSGNTIYF
TGTGCCAGCAGACGGTTACAGGGAAATTCGGGAAACACCATATATTTT
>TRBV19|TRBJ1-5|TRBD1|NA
CASRAQGANQPQHF
TGTGCCAGTAGGGCTCAGGGGGCCAATCAGCCCCAGCATTTT
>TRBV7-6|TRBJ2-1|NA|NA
CASSAQSLAEQFF
TGTGCCAGCAGCGCCCAAAGCCTAGCGGAGCAGTTCTTC
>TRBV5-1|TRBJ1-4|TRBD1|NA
CASSLQGQTGEKLFF
TGCGCCAGCAGTTTACAGGGACAGACTGGGGAAAAACTGTTTTTT
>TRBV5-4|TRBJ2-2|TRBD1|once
CASRSGTVNTGELFF
TGTGCCAGCAGATCCGGGACAGTGAACACCGGGGAGCTGTTTTTT
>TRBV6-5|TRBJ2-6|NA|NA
CASSYLGTGANVLTF
TGTGCCAGCAGTTACCTAGGTACTGGGGCCAACGTCCTGACTTTC
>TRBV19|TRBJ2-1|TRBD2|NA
CASSIGGGSIYEQFF
TGTGCCAGTAGTATTGGTGGCGGGAGTATTTATGAGCAGTTCTTC
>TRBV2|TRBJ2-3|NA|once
CASRRDPTDTQYF
TGTGCCAGCAGGCGGGACCCCACAGATACGCAGTATTTT
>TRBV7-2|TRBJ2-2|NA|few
CASSLAKIDTGELFF
TGTGCCAGCAGCTTAGCAAAAATAGACACCGGGGAGCTGTTTTTT
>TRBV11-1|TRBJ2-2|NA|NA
CASSLRPQGSTGELFF
TGTGCCAGCAGCTTGCGCCCACAGGGCTCCACCGGGGAGCTGTTTTTT
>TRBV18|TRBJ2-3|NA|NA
CASSPRDNMEKYF
TGTGCCAGCTCACCACGGGACAACATGGAGAAATATTTT
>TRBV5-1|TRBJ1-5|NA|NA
CASSLTGSNQPQHF
TGCGCCAGCAGCTTAACAGGGAGCAATCAGCCCCAGCATTTT
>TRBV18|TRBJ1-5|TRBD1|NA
CASSPNRGNQPQHF
TGTGCCAGCTCACCGAACAGGGGAAATCAGCCCCAGCATTTT
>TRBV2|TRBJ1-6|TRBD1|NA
CATGYQGAGNSPLHF
TGTGCCACCGGATATCAGGGGGCAGGTAATTCACCCCTCCACTTT
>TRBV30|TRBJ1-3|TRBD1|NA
CAWSRGRGNTIYF
TGTGCCTGGAGTAGGGGGCGAGGAAACACCATATATTTT
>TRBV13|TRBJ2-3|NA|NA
CASSPTSTGYTDTQYF
TGTGCCAGCAGCCCTACCTCCACAGGTTACACAGATACGCAGTATTTT
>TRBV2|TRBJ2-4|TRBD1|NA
CASSETGGYIQYF
TGTGCCAGCAGTGAAACAGGGGGATACATTCAGTACTTC
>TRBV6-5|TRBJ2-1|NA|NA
CASGTLAVTYNEQFF
TGTGCCAGCGGTACCTTAGCGGTTACCTACAATGAGCAGTTCTTC
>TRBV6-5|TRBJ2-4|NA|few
CASSTGVTLGIQYF
TGTGCCAGCAGCACGGGAGTTACGCTCGGCATTCAGTACTTC
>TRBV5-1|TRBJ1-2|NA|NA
CASSSQGNYGYTF
TGCGCCAGCAGCTCTCAGGGTAACTATGGCTACACCTTC
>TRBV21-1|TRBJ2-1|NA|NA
CASSSIAGSSYNEQFF
TGTGCCAGCAGCAGCATAGCGGGCAGCTCCTACAATGAGCAGTTCTTC
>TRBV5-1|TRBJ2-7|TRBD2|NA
CASSLAAGGYEQYF
TGCGCCAGCAGCTTGGCGGCGGGAGGCTACGAGCAGTACTTC
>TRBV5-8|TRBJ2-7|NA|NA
CASSYEDSYEQYF
TGTGCCAGCAGCTACGAGGACAGTTACGAGCAGTACTTC
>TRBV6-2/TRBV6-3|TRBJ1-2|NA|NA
CASSYSTRTYGYTF
TGTGCCAGCAGTTACTCGACCCGGACATATGGCTACACCTTC
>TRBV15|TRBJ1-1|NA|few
CATSRDGQKNTEAFF
TGTGCCACCAGCAGAGATGGGCAGAAGAACACTGAAGCTTTCTTT
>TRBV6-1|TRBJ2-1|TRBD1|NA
CASSDKAGGYNEQFF
TGTGCCAGCAGTGATAAGGCAGGGGGCTACAATGAGCAGTTCTTC
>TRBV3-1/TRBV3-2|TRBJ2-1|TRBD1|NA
CASSPGQGLYYNEQFF
TGTGCCAGCAGCCCAGGACAGGGGCTCTACTACAATGAGCAGTTCTTC
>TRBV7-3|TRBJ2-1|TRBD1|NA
CASSSGQGTYNEQFF
TGTGCCAGCAGCTCGGGACAGGGGACCTACAATGAGCAGTTCTTC
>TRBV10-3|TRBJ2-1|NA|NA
CAIGDSESSYNEQFF
TGTGCCATCGGGGACTCTGAGAGCTCCTACAATGAGCAGTTCTTC
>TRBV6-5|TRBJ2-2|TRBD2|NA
CASSYSGGREGGELFF
TGTGCCAGCAGTTACTCGGGCGGGAGGGAAGGCGGGGAGCTGTTTTTT
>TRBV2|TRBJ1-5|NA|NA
CASRGDTSNQPQHF
TGTGCCAGCAGAGGGGACACTAGCAATCAGCCCCAGCATTTT
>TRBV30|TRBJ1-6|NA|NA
CAWSAGVNSPLHF
TGTGCCTGGAGTGCAGGGGTTAATTCACCCCTCCACTTT
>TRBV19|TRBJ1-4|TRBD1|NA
CASSIPGQGIDEKLFF
TGTGCCAGTAGTATCCCGGGACAGGGGATTGATGAAAAACTGTTTTTT
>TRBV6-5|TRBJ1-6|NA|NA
CASSYGGIFGSPLHF
TGTGCCAGCAGTTACGGAGGGATATTTGGTTCACCCCTCCACTTT
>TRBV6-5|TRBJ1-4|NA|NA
CASSYGGQLGKLFF
TGTGCCAGCAGTTACGGTGGGCAGTTGGGTAAACTGTTTTTT
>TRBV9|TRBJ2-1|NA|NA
CASSVSRLSEQFF
TGTGCCAGCAGCGTATCTAGGTTGAGTGAGCAGTTCTTC
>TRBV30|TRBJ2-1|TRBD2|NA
CAWSVQRLTSDYYNEQFF
TGTGCCTGGAGTGTACAGAGGTTGACTAGCGATTACTACAATGAGCAGTTCTTC
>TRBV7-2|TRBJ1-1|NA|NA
CASSSQGLGTEAFF
TGTGCCAGCAGCTCTCAGGGGCTTGGGACTGAAGCTTTCTTT
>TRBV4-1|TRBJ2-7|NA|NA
CASSPVLVPPEQYF
TGCGCCAGCAGCCCTGTCTTAGTCCCCCCCGAGCAGTACTTC
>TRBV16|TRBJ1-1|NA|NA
CASSPVGLLNTEAFF
TGTGCCAGCAGCCCAGTGGGACTTCTGAACACTGAAGCTTTCTTT
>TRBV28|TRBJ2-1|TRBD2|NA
CASRKTSGSTYNEQFF
TGTGCCAGCAGGAAGACTAGCGGGAGTACCTACAATGAGCAGTTCTTC
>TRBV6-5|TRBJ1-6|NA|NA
CASSYVRANSPLHF
TGTGCCAGCAGTTACGTGAGGGCCAATTCACCCCTCCACTTT
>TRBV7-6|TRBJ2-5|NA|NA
CASSSSPTQYF
TGTGCCAGCAGTTCCTCCCCGACCCAGTACTTC
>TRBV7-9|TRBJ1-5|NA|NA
CASSLQEGQPQHF
TGTGCCAGCAGCTTGCAGGAGGGCCAGCCCCAGCATTTT
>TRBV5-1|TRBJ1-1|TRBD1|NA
CASSSPWTGGNTEAFF
TGCGCCAGCAGCTCACCCTGGACAGGGGGGAACACTGAAGCTTTCTTT
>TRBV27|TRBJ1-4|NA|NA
CASSLFNSGELFF
TGTGCCAGCAGTTTATTCAATTCAGGGGAACTGTTTTTT